This entry lists 27 T cell receptor beta chains sequenced from one sample in a study of CD8 T cells in ankylosing spondylitis. TCRdb fed the 5' RACE reads into MiXCR, producing one record per CDR3 protein. This sample has 270,000 or so distinct CDR3 sequences; over 15% occur once, and the top ten carry approximately 33%. The sequenced material came from blood, either unsorted or a sorted T cell fraction (not recorded which). These receptors all come from a male donor with ankylosing spondylitis or in good health (not recorded which).

This chain uses TRBV3-1 with TRBJ2-5; D is perhaps TRBD1 (5 bases). Germline loops: CDR1 LGHDT, CDR2 YNNKEL (reference sequence). The CDR3 has 14 residues. V was shortened by 0 bases and J by 4 bases, with 9 bases between the two germline ends. CDR3 loop: CASSQDQQGETQYF. DNA of the CDR3: TGTGCCAGCAGCCAAGATCAGCAGGGAGAGACCCAGTACTTC.

This clonotype turned up a few times. The chain uses TRBV5-1 and TRBJ2-5, with 11 bases lining up with TRBD2. Germline CDR1 and CDR2: SGHRS and YFSETQ. The J segment lost 0 bases and the V segment lost 0 bases, leaving 7 bases of the junction unmatched. The CDR3 contains 18 residues. The DNA of the CDR3 is TGCGCCAGCAGCTTGGAGGGGGGACTAGCGGACTACCAAGAGACCCAGTACTTC. Protein: CASSLEGGLADYQETQYF.

This clonotype came up many times. V gene TRBV12-3 or TRBV12-4 combines with J gene TRBJ2-3; maybe TRBD2 (7 bases). The CDR3 consists of 17 residues. The ends were cut back, 7 bases at V and 2 bases at J, with 22 bases in the middle. CDR3 sequence: CASTDGGAGFPTDTQYF. CDR3 bases: TGTGCCAGCACCGATGGGGGGGCGGGCTTCCCCACAGATACGCAGTATTTT.

The chain uses TRBV2 and TRBJ2-1, with 8 bases identical to TRBD1. With V trimmed by 6 bases and J by 6 bases, 13 bases remained unmatched. CDR1 and CDR2 from the germline V gene are SNHLY and FYNNEI. The length of the CDR3 is 16 residues. The CDR3 loop reads CASSPSGQGNFNEQFF. The CDR3 DNA reads TGTGCCAGCAGCCCTTCTGGACAGGGCAATTTCAATGAGCAGTTCTTC. Full variable domain (outside the CDR3, taken from reference TRBV2 and TRBJ2-1): EPEVTQTPSHQVTQMGQEVILRCVPISNHLYFYWYRQILGQKVEFLVSFYNNEISEKSEIFDDQFSVERPDGSNFTLKIRSTKLEDSAMYFCASSPSGQGNFNEQFFGPGTRLTVL.

This chain joins TRBV19 and TRBJ2-1, with TRBD2 identical over 13 bases. With V trimmed by 2 bases and J by 4 bases, 5 bases remained unmatched. The germline gives CDR1 LNHDA, CDR2 SQIVND (reference sequence). This CDR3 has 17 residues. CDR3 sequence (DNA): TGTGCCAGTAGTATATGGGGACTAGCGGGACCGTACAATGAGCAGTTCTTC. It encodes CASSIWGLAGPYNEQFF.

In its sample, this clonotype was seen a few times. The chain employs TRBV2 and TRBJ1-1; D not certain. Germline V gene lookup returns CDR1 SNHLY and CDR2 FYNNEI. There are 14 residues in the CDR3. Deletions cut 4 bases from V and 0 bases from J, with 9 bases between. The DNA for the CDR3 is TGTGCCAGCAGTGGGCGAGATATGAACACTGAAGCTTTCTTT. Its translation is CASSGRDMNTEAFF.

This clonotype was detected a few times. The chain carries TRBV9 and TRBJ2-3, with D tentatively TRBD2 (5 bases). Germline V gene sequence: CDR1 SGDLS, CDR2 YYNGEE. Between the trimmed V and J ends, which lost 5 bases and 2 bases, there was a span of 12 bases. The length of the CDR3 is 14 residues. The CDR3 DNA reads as TGTGCCAGCAGAGCAAGTAGCGCCACAGATACGCAGTATTTT. It yields the protein CASRASSATDTQYF.

The gene calls are TRBV6-1 and TRBJ2-5, with D tentatively TRBD1 or TRBD2 (5 bases each). The CDR3 sequence is 15 residues long. V gave up 6 bases and J gave up 3 bases, with 17 bases separating them. Looked up from germline, CDR1 is MNHNS and CDR2 is SASEGT. CDR3 sequence (DNA): TGTGCCAGCAGCACCGGGACCGGCACAGAAGAGACCCAGTACTTC. It specifies CASSTGTGTEETQYF.

This chain uses TRBV4-1 with TRBJ2-3; TRBD2 agrees at 11 bases. In germline, CDR1 is MGHRA, CDR2 YSYEKL. The CDR3 sequence is 16 residues long. Trimming at V came to 0 bases and at J to 4 bases, leaving 3 bases not matched to a gene. The CDR3 bases are TGCGCCAGCAGCCAAGAGACTAGCGGGATCCCAGATACGCAGTATTTT. Its translation: CASSQETSGIPDTQYF.

This clonotype was detected a few times. This chain links TRBV10-3 with TRBJ2-7; D perhaps matches TRBD1 (8 bases). Germline assignment: CDR1 ENHRY and CDR2 SYGVKD. This CDR3 spans 13 amino acids. Trimming took 9 bases from V and 4 from J, leaving 16 bases between them. The CDR3 loop reads CAITDRDYYEQYF. The CDR3 bases are TGTGCCATAACGGACAGGGACTATTACGAGCAGTACTTC.

The CDR3 region is CASSPPRVGSFNTQYF. As DNA, the CDR3 is TGTGCCAGCAGCCCCCCCCGGGTAGGCAGTTTTAATACGCAGTATTTT. The chain is built from TRBV5-6 and TRBJ2-3; D gene ambiguous. Trimming removed 4 bases from V and 7 bases from J, with 22 bases in between. CDR1 and CDR2 from the germline V gene are SGHDT and YYEEEE. The CDR3 is made up of 16 amino acids.

The chain joins TRBV5-1 to TRBJ2-7; 10 bases align to TRBD2. The V segment lost 2 bases and the J segment 0 bases; nucleotides outside the gene matches: 2. The CDR3 has 15 amino acids. Looked up from germline, CDR1 is SGHRS and CDR2 is YFSETQ. In DNA form, the CDR3 reads TGCGCCAGCAGCTTCTCTAGCGGGAGCTCCTACGAGCAGTACTTC. Its translation is CASSFSSGSSYEQYF. The variable domain in full, with the rest retrieved from reference TRBV5-1 and TRBJ2-7, is KAGVTQTPRYLIKTRGQQVTLSCSPISGHRSVSWYQQTPGQGLQFLFEYFSETQRNKGNFPGRFSGRQFSNSRSEMNVSTLELGDSALYLCASSFSSGSSYEQYFGPGTRLTVT.

With regard to this clonotype: Possible read error: a much larger clone is one base away. The chain has TRBV6-5 and TRBJ2-1, with a possible D match to TRBD2 (7 bases). V gave up 6 bases and J gave up 8 bases, with 8 bases separating them. In germline, CDR1 is MNHEY, CDR2 SVGAGI. This CDR3 comprises 11 residues. The CDR3, as DNA: TGTGCCAGCAGCGGGGGGCATGAGCAGTTCTTC. The encoded protein is CASSGGHEQFF.

A single count supports this clonotype. CDR3 in amino acids: CASSQDLAGVKFF. CDR3 coding DNA: TGTGCCAGCAGCCAAGATTTGGCGGGAGTAAAGTTCTTC. The chain recombines TRBV3-1 with TRBJ2-1; TRBD2 agrees at 7 bases. With 0 bases clipped from V and 14 bases from J, the junction kept 7 bases outside the gene matches. Looked up from germline, CDR1 is LGHDT and CDR2 is YNNKEL (reference sequence). There are 13 residues in the CDR3.

This clonotype was detected ten times or more. The V and J genes are TRBV7-8 and TRBJ1-1, with D possibly being TRBD1 (5 bases). CDR1 and CDR2 from the germline V gene are SGHVS and FQNEAQ. With 3 bases removed from V and 1 base from J, the gap between germline ends came to 9 bases. CDR3 length: 14 residues. Here the CDR3 reads CASSLGTGNTEAFF. The CDR3 nucleotides read TGTGCCAGCAGCTTGGGGACGGGGAACACTGAAGCTTTCTTT.

The V call is TRBV7-9, the J call TRBJ1-5, with TRBD1 as a possible D gene (5 bases). The CDR3 consists of 17 residues. CDR1 and CDR2 from the germline V gene are SEHNR and FQNEAQ (reference sequence). V gave up 6 bases and J gave up 4 bases, with 22 bases separating them. CDR3 coding DNA: TGTGCCAGCAGTGGAATAGTGGGGGGACGGCGAAATCAGCCCCAGCATTTT. Translating it yields CASSGIVGGRRNQPQHF. Combining the CDR3 with reference TRBV7-9 and TRBJ1-5 gives the whole variable domain DTGVSQNPRHKITKRGQNVTFRCDPISEHNRLYWYRQTLGQGPEFLTYFQNEAQLEKSRLLSDRFSAERPKGSFSTLEIQRTEQGDSAMYLCASSGIVGGRRNQPQHFGDGTRLSIL.

The CDR3 region is CATSRESRYQETQYF. The CDR3 DNA reads as TGTGCCACCAGCAGAGAATCTCGATACCAAGAGACCCAGTACTTC. The gene calls are TRBV15 and TRBJ2-5, with D hard to call. Germline CDR1 LNHNV, CDR2 YYDKDF (reference sequence). This CDR3 contains 15 residues. V lost 0 bases to trimming and J lost 0 bases, with 8 bases between them.

This rearrangement joins TRBV5-1 to TRBJ1-2; D gene uncertain. The CDR3 covers 11 residues. Trimming stripped 4 bases from V and 2 bases from J, with 3 bases between. CDR1 SGHRS and CDR2 YFSETQ come from the germline V gene. This CDR3 is CASSGNYGYTF. The CDR3 nucleotides are TGCGCCAGCAGCGGCAACTATGGCTACACCTTC.

This clonotype was seen more than once but under ten times. The chain employs TRBV12-3 or TRBV12-4 and TRBJ2-3; no clear D gene. This CDR3 is built from 16 residues. Trimming cost V 4 bases and J 3 bases, with 17 bases left between them. The CDR3 DNA reads as TGTGCCAGCAGTTCTCAGGTTGATGAGAGAACAGATACGCAGTATTTT. This sequence encodes CASSSQVDERTDTQYF.

The V gene is TRBV4-1, the J gene TRBJ2-1; 9 positions agree with TRBD2. With 0 bases clipped from V and 5 bases from J, the junction kept 8 bases outside the gene matches. This CDR3 is built from 17 residues. Germline-derived CDR1 and CDR2 are MGHRA and YSYEKL. CDR3: CASSQESSGSRDNEQFF. As DNA, the CDR3 is TGCGCCAGCAGCCAAGAGAGTAGCGGGAGTCGGGACAATGAGCAGTTCTTC.

This clonotype was picked up a small number of times. This rearrangement joins TRBV29-1 to TRBJ2-7; D is unclear. Germline values: CDR1 SQVTM, CDR2 ANQGSEA. The CDR3 runs 11 residues. V lost 7 bases and J lost 3, with 10 bases in between. The CDR3 loop is CSARTVYEQYF. DNA of the CDR3: TGCAGCGCACGGACGGTCTACGAGCAGTACTTC.

The J gene is TRBJ2-1, the V gene TRBV6-1, with 7 positions matching TRBD2. Losses at the gene ends were 8 bases for V and 1 base for J; bases not matched to a gene: 5. Germline loops: CDR1 MNHNS, CDR2 SASEGT. The length of the CDR3 is 14 residues. The DNA of the CDR3 is TGTGCCAGCTCGAGCGGGAAGTCCTACAATGAGCAGTTCTTC. Protein product: CASSSGKSYNEQFF.

The chain carries TRBV12-3 or TRBV12-4 and TRBJ2-5; D remains unclear. The CDR3 loop spans 15 amino acids. With 10 bases removed from V and 1 base from J, the gap between germline ends came to 19 bases. The CDR3 reads CAISPGPYLQETQYF. The CDR3 coding sequence is TGTGCCATCTCCCCTGGACCTTACCTCCAAGAGACCCAGTACTTC.

Comments on this clonotype: An end of the junction does not agree with germline; a read error may underlie this. The chain joins TRBV27 to TRBJ1-1; 7 nucleotides match TRBD1. This CDR3 region has 14 residues. Per germline, CDR1 MNHEY and CDR2 SMNVEV (reference sequence). DNA of the CDR3: TGTGCCAGCAGTGTATCAGGGGGGAGGAGTGAAGCTTTCTTT. Translation gives CASSVSGGRSEAFF.

As concerns this clonotype: It may be a read error: a sequence one base away is much more abundant. V is TRBV12-3 or TRBV12-4 and J is TRBJ2-7; tentatively, D is TRBD2 (5 bases). This CDR3 comprises 14 residues. For the CDR3, the DNA is TGTGCCAGCACTTTAGAGGGTAGCGACTCCGAGCAGTACTTC. It translates to CASTLEGSDSEQYF.

This clonotype was seen a handful of times. The chain has TRBV29-1 and TRBJ2-1, with 12 bases that match TRBD2. V lost 3 bases, J lost 8 bases, and 11 bases stayed unmatched. This CDR3 comprises 16 residues. Germline assignment: CDR1 SQVTM and CDR2 ANQGSEA. The CDR3 spells CSVDSASGRALYEQFF. The CDR3 DNA follows: TGCAGCGTTGATTCGGCTAGCGGGAGGGCCCTCTATGAGCAGTTCTTC.

This chain connects TRBV25-1 to TRBJ2-5; D is tentatively TRBD1 or TRBD2 (5 bases each). The CDR3 runs 15 residues. The V gene lost 3 bases and the J gene lost 4 bases, with 15 bases spanning the gap. Looked up from germline, CDR1 is MGHDK and CDR2 is SYGVNS. The chain's CDR3 is CASSDGLGAGETQYF. The CDR3 coding sequence is TGTGCCAGCAGTGACGGGCTAGGGGCGGGAGAGACCCAGTACTTC.